The T cell receptor beta chain under discussion was sequenced for a study of OX40 agonist ivuxolimab in advanced cancers. Profiling relied on immunoSEQ multiplex PCR, and the TCRdb table lists in-frame clones only, not all of them. The data contain some 66,000 clones, 60% to 80% of them singletons. Whole-study findings and limits: The study found among the lowest clonal expansion in partial responders at 0.1-3.0 mg/kg. Researchers did not determine the expanded peripheral T cells' antigen specificity.

At baseline, cycle 4 day 1, and cycle 7 day 1, blood was sampled. With regard to this clone: Its antigen is currently unknown.

This specimen was CD4+ or CD8+ T cells sorted from blood, taken in a trial of the OX40 agonist ivuxolimab. This receptor was taken from an adult with an advanced solid tumor such as melanoma, head and neck, liver or kidney cancer.

Here the CDR3 reads CASSLEGYEQYF. The CDR3 DNA sequence: TGTGCCAGCAGCTTAGAGGGTTACGAGCAGTACTTC. The J gene is TRBJ2-7, the V gene TRBV11-2; D gene ambiguous. The CDR3 is 12 residues long. CDR1 SGHAT and CDR2 FQNNGV come from the germline V gene. The V and J ends lost 0 bases and 4 bases respectively, with 4 bases between them.